This T cell receptor (beta chain) was captured by sequencing in a study of blood T cell repertoires in COVID-19 (dated by TCRdb to 2018 to 2020). About the investigation overall: The collaborator samples originated in the United States, Italy and Spain and spanned the acute and convalescent phases of COVID-19. Subjects who had been exposed to COVID-19, were actively infected with it, or had recovered from it provided the deeply sampled blood TCRbeta repertoires that made up the dataset. Samples came from the ongoing ImmuneRACE study (first 160 participants) plus 1,254 subjects from 6 global collaborators. The sample metadata nearly always contained a de-identified subject ID, COVID-19 status, age in years and sex. The prospective study material was composed of cDNA or gDNA derived from T cells, B-cell-depleted T cells, or PBMCs. A freely available public database, intended as a resource for researchers studying the immune response to SARS-CoV-2, is where the repertoires were released. HLA class I and class II types, where available, came from metadata supplied by the sample provider rather than from assay-based typing. Beyond this particular receptor, the publication reports: The quantity of clinical and demographic metadata differed by source and by participant and was supplied without curation.

Of note for this clone: Its antigen target is currently unknown. Qualities for individual bases were not recorded, and no much larger clone is one base off.

Whole blood was collected in K2EDTA tubes by collaborating institutions according to the institutions' own protocols. For TCRbeta analysis, collaborators shipped samples as frozen whole blood, isolated PBMCs, or DNA extracted from either of those sample types. V is shortened by 3 bases, J by 8 bases, and the region joining them spans 10 bases. CDR3 length: 12 amino acids, cysteine to phenylalanine. Of the read, only the CDR3 DNA is kept; its 36 bases are in frame from base 1. TCRbeta CDR3 regions were amplified from genomic DNA by means of the immunoSEQ Assay, a bias-controlled multiplex PCR. As for the authors' bioinformatics: Within the assay, amplification of reference gene primers was used to estimate how many nucleated cells each sample contained. To quantify the absolute abundance of each unique TCRbeta CDR3 rearrangement, sequence reads were collapsed and filtered. Productive Simpson clonality was computed per sample as the square root of Simpson's diversity index over productive rearrangements. Imported from immuneACCESS, the table was reduced by TCRdb to in-frame sequences with V and J called. These copies leave out some clones; in studies compared against another copy, an unresolved V gene accounts for under half, and the cause of the remainder is not known. V, J and clone size are taken as reported in that table, and D and trimming were inferred from the DNA itself. The sample includes fewer than 200,000 clones, with about three quarters observed a single time. The ten biggest clones cover less than 30% of the sample.

This chain joins TRBV12-3 or TRBV12-4 to TRBJ1-2; possibly the D gene is TRBD1, per 5 matching bases. Sequenced material: peripheral blood. This clonotype originated in a woman aged 70-85 years with acute or convalescent COVID-19. CDR3 region: CASSFSGRGYTF. The bases read TGTGCCAGCAGTTTCTCAGGGAGGGGCTACACCTTC.